Presented here are 5 T cell receptor beta chains from one specimen sequenced in a study of blood T cell repertoires in COVID-19. Sequencing used immunoSEQ multiplex PCR; TCRdb keeps in-frame clones, though not all of them. This table holds over 300,000 clones, about 88% found once. The source material was PBMCs or T cells enriched from blood (not recorded which). The receptors here all came from a middle-aged woman who had recovered from COVID-19.

This chain joins TRBV28 and TRBJ1-2, with D perhaps matching TRBD1 (5 bases). Looked up from germline, CDR1 is MDHEN and CDR2 is SYDVKM. CDR3 length equals 12 residues. Trimming stripped 4 bases from V and 8 bases from J, with 11 bases between. CDR3 sequence: CASSSGPGGYTF. CDR3 bases: TGTGCCAGCAGTTCAGGGCCCGGGGGCTACACCTTC.

The chain has TRBV2 and TRBJ1-5, with D hard to call. The CDR3 extends over 13 amino acids. V lost 7 bases and J lost 6, with 13 bases in between. The germline V gene encodes CDR1 SNHLY and CDR2 FYNNEI. CDR3 nucleotides: TGTGCCAGCAACATTGAGGGCGCTCAGCCCCAGCATTTT. Its protein product is CASNIEGAQPQHF.

V is TRBV11-2 and J is TRBJ1-5, with no clear D. This CDR3 is built from 17 residues. Germline lookup yields CDR1 SGHAT and CDR2 FQNNGV. V lost 4 bases and J 5 bases, leaving 21 bases between the germline ends. The DNA of the CDR3 is TGTGCCAGCAGCTCATATCCGCGGGCCTCTCAGGATCAGCCCCAGCATTTT. Amino acids: CASSSYPRASQDQPQHF.

The rearrangement uses TRBV18 and TRBJ2-5, with 11 positions matching TRBD2. Trimming cost V 3 bases and J 7 bases; bases outside gene matches: 4. Germline V gene data show CDR1 as KGHSH and CDR2 as LQKENI. This CDR3 has 14 residues. CDR3 sequence: CASSPGTSGGTQYF. CDR3 nucleotides: TGTGCCAGCTCACCCGGGACTAGCGGAGGGACCCAGTACTTC.

This clone was picked up one time. The V call is TRBV6-5, the J call TRBJ1-1, with D tentatively TRBD1 (5 bases). The germline CDR1 and CDR2 sequences are MNHEY and SVGAGI. The CDR3 contains 14 residues. The V gene lost 8 bases and the J gene lost 3 bases, with 16 bases spanning the gap. DNA of the CDR3: TGTGCCAGCCGCCTTTTAGGGGCGGACACTGAAGCTTTCTTT. This gives the protein CASRLLGADTEAFF.